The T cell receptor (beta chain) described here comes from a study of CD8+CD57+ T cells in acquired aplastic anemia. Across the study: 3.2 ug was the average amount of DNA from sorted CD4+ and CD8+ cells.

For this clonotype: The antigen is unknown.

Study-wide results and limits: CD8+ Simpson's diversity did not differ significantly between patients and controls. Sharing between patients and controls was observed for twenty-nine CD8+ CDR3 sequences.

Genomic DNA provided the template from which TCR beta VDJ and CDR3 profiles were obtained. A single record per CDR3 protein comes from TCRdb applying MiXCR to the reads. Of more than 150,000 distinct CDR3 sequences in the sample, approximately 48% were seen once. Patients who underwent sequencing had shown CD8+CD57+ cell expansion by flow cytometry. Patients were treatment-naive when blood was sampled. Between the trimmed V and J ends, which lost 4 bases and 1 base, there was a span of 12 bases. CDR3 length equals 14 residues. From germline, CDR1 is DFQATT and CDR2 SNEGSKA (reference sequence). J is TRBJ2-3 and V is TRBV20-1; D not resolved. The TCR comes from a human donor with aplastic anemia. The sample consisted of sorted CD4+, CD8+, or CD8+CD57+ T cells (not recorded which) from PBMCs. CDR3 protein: CSAKTSEGTDTQYF. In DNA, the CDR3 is TGCAGTGCTAAGACGTCTGAAGGCACAGATACGCAGTATTTT.